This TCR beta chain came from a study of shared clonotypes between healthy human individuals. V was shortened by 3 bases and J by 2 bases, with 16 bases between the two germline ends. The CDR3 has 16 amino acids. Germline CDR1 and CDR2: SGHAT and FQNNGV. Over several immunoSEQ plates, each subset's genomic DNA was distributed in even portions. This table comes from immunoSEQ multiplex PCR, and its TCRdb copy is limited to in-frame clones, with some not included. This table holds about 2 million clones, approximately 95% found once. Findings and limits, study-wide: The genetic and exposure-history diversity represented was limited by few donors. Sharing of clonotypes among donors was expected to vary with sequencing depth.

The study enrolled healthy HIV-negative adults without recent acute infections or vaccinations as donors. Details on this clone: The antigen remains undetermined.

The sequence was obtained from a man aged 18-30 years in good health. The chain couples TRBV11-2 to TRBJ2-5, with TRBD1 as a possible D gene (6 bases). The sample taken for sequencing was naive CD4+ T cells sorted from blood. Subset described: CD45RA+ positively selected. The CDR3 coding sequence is TGTGCCAGCAGCTTCGGGACCCTGGACAGTCAAGAGACCCAGTACTTC. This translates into CASSFGTLDSQETQYF.